This TCR beta chain emerged from a study of blood T cell repertoires in COVID-19. About the research overall: Sites across the United States, Italy and Spain contributed samples from acute and convalescent COVID-19. PBMCs, B-cell-depleted T cells, or T cells provided the cDNA or gDNA that made up the material.

Profiling relied on immunoSEQ multiplex PCR, and the TCRdb table lists in-frame clones only, not all of them. Found here are around 340,000 clones, roughly 90% of them singletons; the top ten hold less than 9%. This CDR3 spans 15 amino acids. From germline, CDR1 is MNHEY and CDR2 SVGAGI. V was pared by 7 bases and J by 8 bases, with 18 bases between. Seattle patient enrollment occurred during active infection, with longitudinal follow-up thereafter. This clonotype was obtained from a woman aged 60-75 years with COVID-19, enrolled during active disease. Sequencing was carried out using peripheral blood. The V and J genes are TRBV6-5 and TRBJ1-6; D not certain. The CDR3 sequence is CASTREGSKYSPLHF. The CDR3, as DNA: TGTGCCAGCACCCGGGAAGGGTCCAAGTATTCACCCCTCCACTTT.